The 32 T cell receptor beta chains listed next were all sequenced from one sample in a study of CD8 T cells in Susac syndrome. After extraction with the RNeasy kit, about 0.5 to 1 ug of the RNA was reverse transcribed using random hexamers. TCRdb fed the immunoSEQ multiplex PCR reads into MiXCR, producing one record per CDR3 protein. The table shows approximately 130,000 distinct CDR3 sequences, with more than 75% occurring only once. The sample taken for sequencing was CD8+ T cells from PBMCs. The receptors originated from a human donor with multiple sclerosis.

The chain joins TRBV2 to TRBJ2-7; D gene uncertain. V was cut by 5 bases and J by 7 bases, with 15 bases left in between. The CDR3 is made up of 13 amino acids. CDR1 is SNHLY and CDR2 is FYNNEI in the germline V gene. CDR3 DNA: TGTGCCAGCAGTCCACCCCTACAAGGGGAGCAGTACTTC. Translation: CASSPPLQGEQYF.

The rearrangement links TRBV7-9 to TRBJ2-6; possible D gene TRBD2, 6 bases. Trimming took 4 bases from V and 4 from J, leaving 11 bases between them. Germline CDR1 and CDR2: SEHNR and FQNEAQ (reference sequence). The length of the CDR3 is 15 residues. CDR3 amino acids: CASSSLSGGANVLTF. The CDR3 DNA follows: TGTGCCAGCAGCTCCCTCAGCGGGGGGGCCAACGTCCTGACTTTC.

This clonotype was detected once. DNA of the CDR3: TGTGCCAGCAACTGGGGGTCAGGGGCAGGAGAGACCCAGTACTTC. It translates to CASNWGSGAGETQYF. The gene calls are TRBV2 and TRBJ2-5, with D possibly matching TRBD1 (6 bases). Germline V lookup: CDR1 SNHLY, CDR2 FYNNEI. This CDR3 contains 15 residues. V shed 7 bases and J shed 4 bases, with 19 bases lying between them.

The V gene is TRBV29-1, the J gene TRBJ2-7; 7 positions match TRBD2. The length of the CDR3 is 14 residues. V lost 4 bases, J lost 5 bases, and 11 bases stayed unmatched. Germline assignment: CDR1 SQVTM and CDR2 ANQGSEA. CDR3 nucleotides: TGCAGCGTTGTAGGCGGGAGCAGTTGGAACGAGCAGTACTTC. Its protein product is CSVVGGSSWNEQYF.

The rearrangement uses TRBV2 and TRBJ1-5; D not certain. The V end was cut by 2 bases, the J end by 6 bases, with 11 bases between. This CDR3 spans 14 amino acids. Germline V gives CDR1 SNHLY, CDR2 FYNNEI. The CDR3 DNA follows: TGTGCCAGCAGTGAATGGTCAGAAGCTCAGCCCCAGCATTTT. Translating it yields CASSEWSEAQPQHF.

This chain joins TRBV9 and TRBJ1-4, with D perhaps matching TRBD1 (6 bases). There are 16 residues in the CDR3. Germline V gene data show CDR1 as SGDLS and CDR2 as YYNGEE. The V gene lost 2 bases and the J gene lost 3 bases, with 14 bases spanning the gap. In DNA form, the CDR3 reads TGTGCCAGCAGCGTGACAGCTCGGGGGCCTAATGAAAAACTGTTTTTT. This translates into CASSVTARGPNEKLFF.

This CDR3 reads CASSSRLAGVTDTQYF. CDR3 DNA: TGTGCCAGCAGTTCGCGACTAGCGGGGGTCACAGATACGCAGTATTTT. The V and J genes are TRBV12-3 or TRBV12-4 and TRBJ2-3, with 12 positions matching TRBD2. The V segment lost 4 bases and the J segment 2 bases; nucleotides outside the gene matches: 4. The CDR3 is 16 amino acids.

The rearrangement uses TRBV12-3 or TRBV12-4 and TRBJ2-1, with D hard to call. The CDR3 runs to 12 residues. Deletions cut 8 bases from V and 5 bases from J, with 10 bases between. The CDR3 coding sequence is TGTGCCAGCCAAGCCCGAAACAATGAGCAGTTCTTC. Protein product: CASQARNNEQFF.

This rearrangement joins TRBV4-1 to TRBJ2-1; D is possibly TRBD1 or TRBD2 (6 bases each). The CDR3 runs 13 residues. CDR1 and CDR2 from the germline V gene are MGHRA and YSYEKL. The V and J ends lost 9 bases and 4 bases respectively, with 13 bases between them. CDR3 region: CASGEDRYNEQFF. CDR3 nucleotide sequence: TGCGCCAGTGGGGAGGACAGATACAATGAGCAGTTCTTC.

This clonotype appeared once. The rearrangement uses TRBV6-2 or TRBV6-3 and TRBJ1-5; 9 bases match TRBD1. The CDR3 totals 13 residues. Looked up from germline, CDR1 is MNHEY and CDR2 is SVGEGT. J gave up 6 bases and V 7 bases, and 4 bases lay outside the gene matches. The CDR3 bases are TGTGCCAGCACCTTGGACAGGGGTCAGCCCCAGCATTTT. Translation gives CASTLDRGQPQHF.

The rearrangement joins TRBV24-1 to TRBJ2-3, with TRBD2 matching 14 bases. The CDR3 is 19 amino acids. V shed 4 bases and J 4 bases; nucleotides not matched to a gene: 12. Germline CDR1 reads KGHDR; CDR2 reads SFDVKD. Here the CDR3 reads CATSDPTSGRAPHPDTQYF. The CDR3 nucleotides are TGTGCCACCAGTGACCCGACTAGCGGGAGGGCCCCCCACCCAGATACGCAGTATTTT.

V gene TRBV29-1 combines with J gene TRBJ1-2; D call uncertain. V lost 5 bases, J lost 3 bases, and 16 bases lay in between. Germline V gene lookup returns CDR1 SQVTM and CDR2 ANQGSEA. The CDR3 sequence is 14 residues long. CDR3 residues: CSVSPVDGHYGYTF. CDR3 nucleotides: TGCAGCGTTAGTCCCGTGGACGGACACTATGGCTACACCTTC.

The chain joins TRBV27 to TRBJ1-5; maybe TRBD1 (5 bases). V was cut by 9 bases and J by 5 bases, with 14 bases left in between. Germline V lookup: CDR1 MNHEY, CDR2 SMNVEV (reference sequence). The CDR3 contains 13 residues. CDR3 in amino acids: CASCDSPHQPQHF. The CDR3 coding sequence is TGTGCCAGTTGTGACAGTCCCCATCAGCCCCAGCATTTT.

This chain uses TRBV29-1 with TRBJ2-5; TRBD2 is a possible D gene (5 bases). CDR1 and CDR2 from the germline V gene are SQVTM and ANQGSEA. Trimming took 4 bases from V and 1 from J, leaving 10 bases between them. The CDR3 sequence is 13 residues long. CDR3 residues: CSVAGDSQETQYF. CDR3 in DNA: TGCAGCGTTGCCGGGGATTCCCAAGAGACCCAGTACTTC.

This clonotype was seen just once. The chain links TRBV4-2 to TRBJ1-4; D is possibly TRBD1 (5 bases). This CDR3 contains 15 residues. V dropped 5 bases and J dropped 0 bases, with 10 bases sitting between them. CDR1 and CDR2 from the germline V gene are LGHNA and YNFKEQ. The CDR3 DNA reads as TGTGCCAGCAGCTTTGTACAGGCAACTAATGAAAAACTGTTTTTT. Protein sequence: CASSFVQATNEKLFF.

The chain recombines TRBV30 with TRBJ1-1; TRBD1 aligns across 8 bases. Germline CDR1 GTSNPN, CDR2 SVGIG (reference sequence). The CDR3 length is 11 residues. The trim removed 0 bases at V and 12 bases at J, leaving 3 bases unmatched. The CDR3 sequence: CAWSVGQGPFF. The CDR3 coding sequence is TGTGCCTGGAGTGTAGGACAGGGACCTTTCTTT.

The genes are TRBV14 and TRBJ2-2, with 9 positions matching TRBD1. J gave up 3 bases and V 3 bases, and 5 bases lay outside the gene matches. Germline-derived CDR1 and CDR2 are SGHDN and FVKESK. The CDR3 is made up of 16 amino acids. Here the CDR3 reads CASSHRDRAYTGELFF. The CDR3 nucleotides read TGTGCCAGCAGCCACCGGGACAGGGCCTACACCGGGGAGCTGTTTTTT.

The genes are TRBV27 and TRBJ2-1; TRBD2 might be the D (5 bases). Germline V gene sequence: CDR1 MNHEY, CDR2 SMNVEV (reference sequence). CDR3 size: 12 residues. V dropped 2 bases and J dropped 9 bases, with 8 bases sitting between them. Here the CDR3 DNA reads TGTGCCAGCAGTTTAGGGAGAAGTGAGCAGTTCTTC. The encoded protein is CASSLGRSEQFF.

In nucleotides, the CDR3 is TGTGCCAGCAGTTTCGGACAGGTCTATGGCTACACCTTC. Its translation is CASSFGQVYGYTF. The V gene is TRBV12-3 or TRBV12-4, the J gene TRBJ1-2; 7 bases fit TRBD1. V shed 3 bases, J shed 4 bases, and the junction held 2 bases outside the gene matches. The CDR3 contains 13 residues.

The V gene is TRBV5-4, the J gene TRBJ2-7; 14 bases fit TRBD2. Germline CDR1 SGHNT, CDR2 YYREEE (reference sequence). The CDR3 consists of 19 residues. V was clipped by 4 bases and J by 4 bases; unmatched bases: 16. This chain's CDR3 is CASSRRLWGLAGVGYEQYF. DNA for the CDR3: TGTGCCAGCAGCCGACGGCTCTGGGGACTAGCGGGAGTAGGGTACGAGCAGTACTTC.

The V and J genes are TRBV2 and TRBJ2-2; D is undetermined. The V end was cut by 8 bases, the J end by 5 bases, with 15 bases between. There are 14 residues in the CDR3. Germline CDR1 and CDR2: SNHLY and FYNNEI. The DNA for the CDR3 is TGTGCCAGCCGTAGTGACGCGGTGACCGGGGAGCTGTTTTTT. Encoded protein: CASRSDAVTGELFF.

The rearrangement uses TRBV12-3 or TRBV12-4 and TRBJ2-7, with D possibly being TRBD2 (5 bases). With 3 bases removed from V and 4 bases from J, the gap between germline ends came to 10 bases. The CDR3 is 13 amino acids. For the CDR3, the DNA is TGTGCCAGCAGTTTCGGGGAAAAGTACGAGCAGTACTTC. Residues: CASSFGEKYEQYF.

V and J are TRBV25-1 and TRBJ1-4, with D tentatively TRBD1 (5 bases). The CDR3 runs to 15 residues. The germline V gene has CDR1 MGHDK and CDR2 SYGVNS. V lost 7 bases to trimming and J lost 1 base, with 13 bases between them. In DNA form, the CDR3 reads TGTGCCAGCACCCCTCCAGGGCTAACTAATGAAAAACTGTTTTTT. Its translation: CASTPPGLTNEKLFF.

CDR3 amino acids: CASRISQEINYGYTF. The CDR3 DNA sequence: TGTGCCAGCAGAATCTCACAGGAGATTAACTATGGCTACACCTTC. The chain couples TRBV6-5 to TRBJ1-2; TRBD1 is a possible D gene (5 bases). Germline loops: CDR1 MNHEY, CDR2 SVGAGI. Between the trimmed V and J ends, which lost 6 bases and 1 base, there was a span of 15 bases. This CDR3 is built from 15 residues.

This clonotype came up once. The CDR3 loop is CASSPGRSEQYF. The CDR3 region has the DNA TGTGCCAGCAGTCCCGGACGATCCGAGCAGTACTTC. The V gene is TRBV28, the J gene TRBJ2-7; no clear D. Per the germline V gene, CDR1 is MDHEN and CDR2 is SYDVKM. The CDR3 runs 12 residues. V was clipped by 5 bases and J by 6 bases, with 11 bases between them. Drawing the rest from reference TRBV28 and TRBJ2-7, the complete variable domain is DVKVTQSSRYLVKRTGEKVFLECVQDMDHENMFWYRQDPGLGLRLIYFSYDVKMKEKGDIPEGYSVSREKKERFSLILESASTNQTSMYLCASSPGRSEQYFGPGTRLTVT.

The chain carries TRBV19 and TRBJ2-7; 7 nucleotides agree with TRBD1. Looked up from germline, CDR1 is LNHDA and CDR2 is SQIVND (reference sequence). The CDR3 spans 16 residues. After removal of 3 bases from V and 4 bases from J, the junction contained 12 bases not matched to a gene. The CDR3 spells CASSIAAAGGRYEQYF. CDR3 DNA sequence: TGTGCCAGTAGTATCGCCGCAGCAGGGGGTCGTTACGAGCAGTACTTC. The full variable domain, in which reference TRBV19 and TRBJ2-7 provide the parts outside the CDR3, is DGGITQSPKYLFRKEGQNVTLSCEQNLNHDAMYWYRQDPGQGLRLIYYSQIVNDFQKGDIAEGYSVSREKKESFPLTVTSAQKNPTAFYLCASSIAAAGGRYEQYFGPGTRLTVT.

This chain connects TRBV4-1 to TRBJ2-7; 7 bases are shared with TRBD1. The germline V gene has CDR1 MGHRA and CDR2 YSYEKL. The CDR3 has 15 residues. The V gene end was trimmed by 0 bases and the J gene end by 4 bases; junction bases not matched to a gene: 6. CDR3 sequence (DNA): TGCGCCAGCAGCCAAGATTGGGACAGTGTATACGAGCAGTACTTC. Its translation: CASSQDWDSVYEQYF.

The chain carries TRBV6-5 and TRBJ2-5; no definite D call. Looked up from germline, CDR1 is MNHEY and CDR2 is SVGAGI. The CDR3 consists of 15 residues. V dropped 6 bases and J dropped 2 bases, with 16 bases sitting between them. The CDR3 DNA follows: TGTGCCAGCAGCCGCCTTAGGGCCGTACAAGAGACCCAGTACTTC. This encodes CASSRLRAVQETQYF.

V usage is TRBV3-1 and J usage is TRBJ2-3, with D uncertain. V gave up 0 bases and J gave up 6 bases, with 16 bases separating them. This CDR3 is built from 16 residues. From germline, CDR1 is LGHDT and CDR2 YNNKEL (reference sequence). This CDR3 is CASSQDAYTWADTQYF. CDR3 DNA sequence: TGTGCCAGCAGCCAAGATGCCTACACTTGGGCGGATACGCAGTATTTT.

The chain couples TRBV13 to TRBJ1-1, with TRBD1 matching over 7 bases. This CDR3 region has 15 residues. The V gene end was trimmed by 0 bases and the J gene end by 4 bases; junction bases not matched to a gene: 5. The germline CDR1 and CDR2 sequences are PRHDT and FYEKMQ (reference sequence). The CDR3 is CASSLGGGIVTEAFF. Written as DNA, the CDR3 is TGTGCCAGCAGCTTAGGAGGGGGCATCGTCACTGAAGCTTTCTTT.

V usage is TRBV11-2 and J usage is TRBJ2-3, with D hard to call. Germline CDR1 and CDR2: SGHAT and FQNNGV. CDR3 length: 14 amino acids. The V and J ends lost 5 bases and 1 base respectively, with 10 bases between them. The CDR3 loop is CASSPLERTDTQYF. Here the CDR3 DNA reads TGTGCCAGCAGCCCCTTAGAGCGCACAGATACGCAGTATTTT. The variable domain in full, with the rest retrieved from reference TRBV11-2 and TRBJ2-3, is EAGVAQSPRYKIIEKRQSVAFWCNPISGHATLYWYQQILGQGPKLLIQFQNNGVVDDSQLPKDRFSAERLKGVDSTLKIQPAKLEDSAVYLCASSPLERTDTQYFGPGTRLTVL.

The chain joins TRBV7-8 to TRBJ1-1; D is unresolved. V lost 5 bases and J 4 bases, leaving 14 bases between the germline ends. The CDR3 consists of 14 residues. Germline V gives CDR1 SGHVS, CDR2 FQNEAQ. For the CDR3, the DNA is TGTGCCAGCAGCCTTGAGGGCGGAAGCACTGAAGCTTTCTTT. Its translation is CASSLEGGSTEAFF.